This record looks at one T cell receptor (beta chain) sequence and its context. This specimen comes from a study of OX40 agonist ivuxolimab in advanced cancers. Clones were read by immunoSEQ multiplex PCR, and TCRdb kept only the in-frame ones, dropping some. The table shows some 57,000 clones, with 84% occurring only once. Here the sequenced sample was CD4+ or CD8+ T cells sorted from blood, taken in a trial of the OX40 agonist ivuxolimab. The clonotype originates from an adult with an advanced solid tumor such as melanoma, head and neck, liver or kidney cancer.

CDR3 residues: CASSPRTSYLFGQYF. CDR3 in DNA: TGTGCCAGCAGCCCCCGGACTAGCTACCTATTCGGCCAGTACTTC. V is TRBV5-6 and J is TRBJ2-5; 8 bases fit TRBD2. The CDR3 runs to 15 residues. The J segment lost 10 bases and the V segment lost 4 bases, leaving 15 bases of the junction unmatched. Germline V gives CDR1 SGHDT, CDR2 YYEEEE.